This T cell receptor beta chain originates from a study of T cell responses to AZD1222 COVID-19 vaccine. To note about this clone: As yet, its antigen is unknown.

Study results and limitations: Of the AZD1222 recipients, only 6 or 7 were seropositive at baseline. White British donors predominated, females outnumbered males, and clonal diversity was possibly underestimated. Spike-specific TCRs gained breadth and depth after people received two AZD1222 doses. Targets within unmutated variant regions were reportedly found for nearly half of spike-specific TCRs.

Germline values: CDR1 SEHNR, CDR2 FQNEAQ (reference sequence). This CDR3 region has 15 residues. The V segment lost 3 bases and the J segment 4 bases; nucleotides outside the gene matches: 7. Generated by immunoSEQ multiplex PCR, the TCRdb table keeps only in-frame clones and is missing some. The sample lists under 200,000 clones; more than 85% were seen once. The starting material was peripheral blood, obtained on day 0 of AZD1222 vaccination. This sequence joins TRBV7-9 and TRBJ1-2; TRBD1 matches 8 bases. The clonotype originates from an adult in good health. Here the CDR3 DNA reads TGTGCCAGCAGCTTTCTACAGGGGGGACCCTATGGCTACACCTTC. It is translated as CASSFLQGGPYGYTF.